Listed here are 26 T cell receptor beta chains from one sample, sequenced in a study of T cell responses to AZD1222 COVID-19 vaccine. TCRdb's copy holds only in-frame clones and misses some; the assay was immunoSEQ multiplex PCR. The sample contains 100,000 to 150,000 clones, about 87% of which appear only once. Sequencing used peripheral blood, obtained on day 0 of AZD1222 vaccination. These TCRs come from an adult in good health.

The chain employs TRBV19 and TRBJ1-4; 9 bases agree with TRBD1. V lost 4 bases, J lost 3 bases, and 3 bases stayed unmatched. The CDR3 length is 15 residues. Looked up from germline, CDR1 is LNHDA and CDR2 is SQIVND (reference sequence). CDR3 region: CASSKHRGPNEKLFF. The CDR3 DNA sequence: TGTGCCAGTAGTAAACACAGGGGGCCTAATGAAAAACTGTTTTTT.

The CDR3 spells CASSYLNRNNRPEAFF. The CDR3 nucleotides read TGTGCCAGCAGTTACTTAAACAGAAATAACCGCCCTGAAGCTTTCTTT. This chain links TRBV6-5 with TRBJ1-1; no clear D gene. The V and J ends lost 1 base and 6 bases respectively, with 18 bases between them. CDR1 and CDR2 from the germline V gene are MNHEY and SVGAGI. The CDR3 has 16 residues.

The sample holds one count of this clone. The chain carries TRBV6-5 and TRBJ1-1, with a tentative D call TRBD1 (5 bases). V lost 10 bases and J 0 bases, leaving 12 bases between the germline ends. The CDR3 consists of 13 residues. Germline V lookup: CDR1 MNHEY, CDR2 SVGAGI. CDR3 in amino acids: CATTDSMNTEAFF. The CDR3 bases are TGTGCCACTACCGACAGCATGAACACTGAAGCTTTCTTT.

The V gene is TRBV10-1, the J gene TRBJ2-7, with a weak D call TRBD1 (6 bases). The CDR3 contains 14 residues. CDR1 WNHNN and CDR2 SYGVQD come from the germline V gene (reference sequence). Trimming left V 3 bases short and J 3 bases short, with 12 bases between. In nucleotides, the CDR3 is TGCGCCAGCAGTGAACGGACAGATTACTACGAGCAGTACTTC. Its protein product is CASSERTDYYEQYF.

The gene calls are TRBV28 and TRBJ2-1, with 8 positions matching TRBD2. J gave up 2 bases and V 7 bases, and 7 bases lay outside the gene matches. The CDR3 runs 15 residues. CDR1 and CDR2 from the germline V gene are MDHEN and SYDVKM. CDR3 sequence: CASTKLAAPYNEQFF. The DNA of the CDR3 is TGTGCCAGCACCAAACTAGCGGCCCCCTACAATGAGCAGTTCTTC.

The V call is TRBV24-1, the J call TRBJ2-7, with 13 bases that match TRBD2. V trimming: 4 bases; J trimming: 5 bases; junction bases outside the gene matches: 7. The CDR3 contains 16 residues. The V gene's germline CDR1 is KGHDR and CDR2 SFDVKD. CDR3 nucleotide sequence: TGTGCCACCAGTGACCCGGGACTAGCGGGGTCCGACGAGCAGTACTTC. Its protein is CATSDPGLAGSDEQYF.

The chain joins TRBV7-2 to TRBJ2-5, with D tentatively TRBD2 (5 bases). V was trimmed by 5 bases and J by 4 bases, leaving 14 bases between them. This CDR3 comprises 14 residues. CDR1 and CDR2 from the germline V gene are SGHTA and FQGNSA. The CDR3 coding sequence is TGTGCCAGCAGCCCTGGACTGAACCGAGAGACCCAGTACTTC. This encodes CASSPGLNRETQYF.

V gene TRBV27 combines with J gene TRBJ1-1, with D unclear. Germline CDR1 MNHEY, CDR2 SMNVEV (reference sequence). V lost 5 bases and J lost 10, with 17 bases in between. The CDR3 runs to 13 residues. CDR3 sequence: CASSGSLVIGAFF. For the CDR3, the DNA is TGTGCCAGCAGTGGCAGCTTAGTCATTGGAGCTTTCTTT.

The chain uses TRBV5-4 and TRBJ1-3; no clear D. The V end was cut by 0 bases, the J end by 0 bases, with 4 bases between. CDR3 length equals 14 residues. Per the germline V gene, CDR1 is SGHNT and CDR2 is YYREEE (reference sequence). The CDR3 region has the DNA TGTGCCAGCAGCTTGGACCTCTCTGGAAACACCATATATTTT. Amino acid sequence: CASSLDLSGNTIYF.

The chain combines TRBV5-4 with TRBJ2-7; 8 nucleotides agree with TRBD1. This CDR3 has 14 amino acids. Germline-derived CDR1 and CDR2 are SGHNT and YYREEE (reference sequence). V dropped 3 bases and J dropped 3; count of bases not matched to a gene: 5. The CDR3 reads CASSSGGSGYEQYF. The DNA for the CDR3 is TGTGCCAGCAGCTCAGGGGGCTCGGGCTACGAGCAGTACTTC.

CDR3 in DNA: TGTGCCAGTAGTATTGCAGCGGTGGGAGGAGATACGCAGTATTTT. As protein: CASSIAAVGGDTQYF. The chain employs TRBV19 and TRBJ2-3; D possibly corresponds to TRBD2 (6 bases). This CDR3 is built from 15 residues. Germline CDR1 and CDR2: LNHDA and SQIVND (reference sequence). V shed 3 bases and J shed 5 bases, with 15 bases lying between them.

This sequence joins TRBV9 and TRBJ2-5; 8 nucleotides align to TRBD1. Germline V gene lookup returns CDR1 SGDLS and CDR2 YYNGEE. The J segment lost 5 bases and the V segment lost 5 bases, leaving 2 bases of the junction unmatched. CDR3 length equals 12 residues. The CDR3 spells CASSRTGETQYF. Written as DNA, the CDR3 is TGTGCCAGCAGTCGGACAGGGGAGACCCAGTACTTC.

The chain employs TRBV5-1 and TRBJ2-7; D not resolved. The V end was cut by 0 bases, the J end by 4 bases, with 8 bases between. The germline CDR1 and CDR2 sequences are SGHRS and YFSETQ. This CDR3 comprises 13 residues. The CDR3 loop reads CASSLDFWYEQYF. CDR3 DNA sequence: TGCGCCAGCAGCTTGGACTTCTGGTACGAGCAGTACTTC.

J is TRBJ2-5 and V is TRBV5-6, with D perhaps TRBD1 (6 bases). Germline V gives CDR1 SGHDT, CDR2 YYEEEE. V was pared by 4 bases and J by 6 bases, with 13 bases between. CDR3 length equals 13 residues. CDR3 bases: TGTGCCAGCAGCCCAGGGGAAGGAAAGACCCAGTACTTC. Its protein is CASSPGEGKTQYF.

The chain links TRBV7-2 to TRBJ2-7; 7 bases align to TRBD2. The CDR3 has 14 amino acids. Germline-derived CDR1 and CDR2 are SGHTA and FQGNSA. The V segment lost 6 bases and the J segment 9 bases; nucleotides outside the gene matches: 14. In nucleotides, the CDR3 is TGTGCCAGCAGTTTAACGCGGGACTATCATAGGCAGTACTTC. This gives the protein CASSLTRDYHRQYF.

This chain links TRBV11-1 with TRBJ2-3, with 10 nucleotides matching TRBD1. CDR3 size: 13 residues. Germline values: CDR1 SGHAT, CDR2 FQDESV (reference sequence). V was clipped by 6 bases and J by 6 bases; unmatched bases: 3. The CDR3 sequence is CASRRTGGDTQYF. DNA of the CDR3: TGTGCCAGCAGGAGGACAGGGGGGGATACGCAGTATTTT.

This rearrangement joins TRBV14 to TRBJ1-1; tentatively, D is TRBD1 (6 bases). Trimming pared 3 bases from V and 1 base from J, leaving 6 bases between. CDR3 length: 13 residues. The V gene's germline CDR1 is SGHDN and CDR2 FVKESK. The CDR3 nucleotides are TGTGCCAGCAGCCAGGGGGCGAACACTGAAGCTTTCTTT. It yields the protein CASSQGANTEAFF. The whole variable domain, filled in from reference TRBV14 and TRBJ1-1, reads EAGVTQFPSHSVIEKGQTVTLRCDPISGHDNLYWYRRVMGKEIKFLLHFVKESKQDESGMPNNRFLAERTGGTYSTLKVQPAELEDSGVYFCASSQGANTEAFFGQGTRLTVV.

The rearrangement joins TRBV7-6 to TRBJ2-5; 7 nucleotides line up with TRBD1. This CDR3 is 15 amino acids long. Germline V gene sequence: CDR1 SGHVS, CDR2 FNYEAQ. V shed 4 bases, J shed 2 bases, and the junction held 7 bases outside the gene matches. Here the CDR3 reads CASSSSSGQQETQYF. The DNA for the CDR3 is TGTGCCAGCAGCTCCTCCTCGGGACAGCAAGAGACCCAGTACTTC.

The V and J genes are TRBV27 and TRBJ2-7; D is perhaps TRBD2 (5 bases). The germline V gene encodes CDR1 MNHEY and CDR2 SMNVEV (reference sequence). The V end lost 6 bases, the J end lost 2 bases, and 14 bases lay between the germline ends. CDR3 length: 14 amino acids. As DNA, the CDR3 is TGTGCCAGCAGGAGGGCTAGATTTACCTACGAGCAGTACTTC. Translated, it gives CASRRARFTYEQYF.

V is TRBV15 and J is TRBJ1-2, with D maybe TRBD1 (5 bases). This CDR3 contains 14 residues. Germline CDR1 reads LNHNV; CDR2 reads YYDKDF (reference sequence). V lost 4 bases and J 3 bases, leaving 12 bases between the germline ends. The CDR3 sequence: CATSMAGGYYGYTF. Written as DNA, the CDR3 is TGTGCCACCAGCATGGCGGGGGGTTACTATGGCTACACCTTC.

The rearrangement links TRBV27 to TRBJ2-7, with D unclear. Germline V CDR1 and CDR2: MNHEY, SMNVEV (reference sequence). Trimming removed 2 bases at V and 5 bases at J, with 16 bases between. The CDR3 spans 15 residues. This CDR3 is CASSLSPSPSHEQYF. CDR3 DNA: TGTGCCAGCAGTTTAAGCCCAAGCCCATCTCACGAGCAGTACTTC.

V usage is TRBV9 and J usage is TRBJ2-2; D remains unclear. V lost 0 bases and J lost 2, with 5 bases in between. CDR3 size: 14 residues. CDR1 SGDLS and CDR2 YYNGEE come from the germline V gene. The CDR3 bases are TGTGCCAGCAGCGTAGGCCCCAACACCGGGGAGCTGTTTTTT. This translates into CASSVGPNTGELFF.

This chain links TRBV27 with TRBJ1-2; D gene unclear. Germline V CDR1 and CDR2: MNHEY, SMNVEV (reference sequence). This CDR3 region has 13 residues. V was trimmed by 2 bases and J by 0 bases, leaving 4 bases between them. CDR3 in amino acids: CASSLTANYGYTF. The CDR3 nucleotides read TGTGCCAGCAGTTTAACAGCTAACTATGGCTACACCTTC.

The CDR3 is CASSYSPQGDQPQHF. The CDR3 DNA follows: TGTGCCAGCAGTTACTCCCCCCAGGGGGATCAGCCCCAGCATTTT. The V and J genes are TRBV6-5 and TRBJ1-5; 7 bases fit TRBD1. Per germline, CDR1 MNHEY and CDR2 SVGAGI. V shed 0 bases, J shed 5 bases, and the junction held 4 bases outside the gene matches. This CDR3 spans 15 amino acids.

V and J are TRBV28 and TRBJ1-2; TRBD1 is a possible D gene (6 bases). V lost 5 bases and J 3 bases, leaving 22 bases between the germline ends. In germline, CDR1 is MDHEN, CDR2 SYDVKM. There are 17 residues in the CDR3. This CDR3 reads CASSGGGSILRDYGYTF. CDR3 bases: TGTGCCAGCAGTGGGGGGGGCTCAATTTTAAGGGACTATGGCTACACCTTC.

The chain employs TRBV4-1 and TRBJ1-6, with no clear D. Germline V gene data show CDR1 as MGHRA and CDR2 as YSYEKL. The CDR3 totals 13 residues. Trimming removed 1 base from V and 9 bases from J, with 7 bases in between. Here the CDR3 DNA reads TGCGCCAGCAGCCAAGTCCGGGGTTCACCCCTCCACTTT. It codes for CASSQVRGSPLHF.